The 10 T cell receptor beta chains below were found in one sample sequenced in a study of early T cells in non-severe SARS-CoV-2 infection. TCRdb reanalysed the 5' RACE reads using MiXCR and keeps one entry per CDR3 protein. This table holds 26,000 or so distinct CDR3 sequences, more than 3.5% found once. Input material: whole blood. Receptors were obtained from an adult who was a healthcare worker with PCR-confirmed SARS-CoV-2 infection or an uninfected control (not recorded which).

In this sample, this clonotype turned up many times. V usage is TRBV7-9 and J usage is TRBJ2-3; TRBD2 matches 13 bases. J was trimmed by 2 bases and V by 5 bases; bases with no gene match: 10. Per the germline V gene, CDR1 is SEHNR and CDR2 is FQNEAQ (reference sequence). The length of the CDR3 is 18 residues. CDR3 sequence: CASSRTSGRSSLTDTQYF. The CDR3 DNA sequence: TGTGCCAGCAGCCGGACTAGCGGGAGATCGTCCCTCACAGATACGCAGTATTTT.

This clonotype was seen repeatedly, ten times or more. The CDR3 nucleotides are TGCAGTGCTAGAGATCGACTAGCGGGAGACAATGAGCAGTTCTTC. It codes for CSARDRLAGDNEQFF. The chain joins TRBV20-1 to TRBJ2-1; 12 bases line up with TRBD2. CDR1 and CDR2 from the germline V gene are DFQATT and SNEGSKA (reference sequence). This CDR3 comprises 15 residues. The trim removed 0 bases at V and 5 bases at J, leaving 2 bases unmatched.

This clonotype came up many times. This chain links TRBV6-5 with TRBJ1-1; D unresolved. The V end was cut by 5 bases, the J end by 7 bases, with 11 bases between. Germline assignment: CDR1 MNHEY and CDR2 SVGAGI. The CDR3 covers 12 residues. CDR3 DNA: TGTGCCAGCAGTCGGACGGCTGATGAAGCTTTCTTT. It translates to CASSRTADEAFF.

This clonotype was detected only a few times. The CDR3 loop reads CASSERANQETQYF. CDR3 DNA sequence: TGTGCCAGCAGTGAAAGGGCAAACCAAGAGACCCAGTACTTC. The J gene is TRBJ2-5, the V gene TRBV2; D gene uncertain. The V end was cut by 2 bases, the J end by 0 bases, with 7 bases between. CDR1 and CDR2 (germline): SNHLY, FYNNEI. The CDR3 covers 14 residues.

This clonotype was seen only a few times. The DNA of the CDR3 is TGTGCCAGCAGCCGACTGGCCGCGACCACCGGGGAGCTGTTTTTT. The encoded protein is CASSRLAATTGELFF. The genes are TRBV7-6 and TRBJ2-2; D is unresolved. Trimming removed 5 bases from V and 4 bases from J, with 14 bases in between. This CDR3 contains 15 residues. Germline V gives CDR1 SGHVS, CDR2 FNYEAQ.

This clonotype was observed a handful of times. The genes are TRBV20-1 and TRBJ2-3, with 8 bases matching TRBD2. Germline assignment: CDR1 DFQATT and CDR2 SNEGSKA (reference sequence). Trimming took 4 bases from V and 2 from J; bases not matched to a gene: 20. The CDR3 spans 19 residues. CDR3 sequence: CSAKSEIAGPRVFTDTQYF. The CDR3 DNA follows: TGCAGTGCTAAATCTGAAATAGCGGGACCTAGGGTGTTCACAGATACGCAGTATTTT.

This clonotype was found many times. V and J are TRBV20-1 and TRBJ1-1; D call uncertain. The CDR3 consists of 13 residues. The germline gives CDR1 DFQATT, CDR2 SNEGSKA (reference sequence). Between the trimmed V and J ends, which lost 3 bases and 0 bases, there was a span of 8 bases. CDR3 amino acids: CSARTNMNTEAFF. CDR3 coding DNA: TGCAGTGCTAGGACTAACATGAACACTGAAGCTTTCTTT.

This clonotype was detected ten times or more. The chain is built from TRBV7-2 and TRBJ2-7; weak D call: TRBD2 (6 bases). V was pared by 10 bases and J by 5 bases, with 24 bases between. From germline, CDR1 is SGHTA and CDR2 FQGNSA. The CDR3 sequence is 15 residues long. In DNA, the CDR3 is TGTGCCAACCCTCCAGAGGGTGGAGGGACCCACGAGCAGTACTTC. Its protein is CANPPEGGGTHEQYF.

This clonotype was observed many times. This chain uses TRBV28 with TRBJ2-7; TRBD1 is a possible D gene (6 bases). V lost 6 bases and J 6 bases, leaving 21 bases between the germline ends. Germline values: CDR1 MDHEN, CDR2 SYDVKM. This CDR3 region has 15 residues. CDR3 DNA sequence: TGTGCCAGCAGGCTCCCTAAGGGGGACATTGGCGAGCAGTACTTC. It codes for CASRLPKGDIGEQYF.

In this sample, this clonotype turned up many times. This chain links TRBV7-2 with TRBJ2-6; 8 bases align to TRBD2. This CDR3 has 17 residues. Germline assignment: CDR1 SGHTA and CDR2 FQGNSA. Trimming took 2 bases from V and 0 from J; bases not matched to a gene: 3. For the CDR3, the DNA is TGTGCCAGCAGCTTAATGAGCGGGAGCTCTGGGGCCAACGTCCTGACTTTC. Encoded protein: CASSLMSGSSGANVLTF. Based on the CDR3 plus reference TRBV7-2 and TRBJ2-6, the full variable domain is GAGVSQSPSNKVTEKGKDVELRCDPISGHTALYWYRQSLGQGLEFLIYFQGNSAPDKSGLPSDRFSAERTGGSVSTLTIQRTQQEDSAVYLCASSLMSGSSGANVLTFGAGSRLTVL.